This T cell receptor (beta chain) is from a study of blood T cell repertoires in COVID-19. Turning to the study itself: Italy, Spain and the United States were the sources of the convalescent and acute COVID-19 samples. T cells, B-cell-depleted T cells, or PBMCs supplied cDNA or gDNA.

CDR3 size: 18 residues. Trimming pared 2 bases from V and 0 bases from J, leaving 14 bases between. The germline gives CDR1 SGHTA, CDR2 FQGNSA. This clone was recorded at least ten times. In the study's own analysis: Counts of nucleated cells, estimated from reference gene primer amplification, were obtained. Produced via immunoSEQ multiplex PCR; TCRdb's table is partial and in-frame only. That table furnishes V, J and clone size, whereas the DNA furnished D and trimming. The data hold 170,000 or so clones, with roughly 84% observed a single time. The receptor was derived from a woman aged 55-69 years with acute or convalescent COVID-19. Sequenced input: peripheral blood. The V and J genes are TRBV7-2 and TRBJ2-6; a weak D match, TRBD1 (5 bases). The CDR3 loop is CASSLKAGRYSGANVLTF. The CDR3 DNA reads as TGTGCCAGCAGCTTAAAGGCAGGGCGATACTCTGGGGCCAACGTCCTGACTTTC.